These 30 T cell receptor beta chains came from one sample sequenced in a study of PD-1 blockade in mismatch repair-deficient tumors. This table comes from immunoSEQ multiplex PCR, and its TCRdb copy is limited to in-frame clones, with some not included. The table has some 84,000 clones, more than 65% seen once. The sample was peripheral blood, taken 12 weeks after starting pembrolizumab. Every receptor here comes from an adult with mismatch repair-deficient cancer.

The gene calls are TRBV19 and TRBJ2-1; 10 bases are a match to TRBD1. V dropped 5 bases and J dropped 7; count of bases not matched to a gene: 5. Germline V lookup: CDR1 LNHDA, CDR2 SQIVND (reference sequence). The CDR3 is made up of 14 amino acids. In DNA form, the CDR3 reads TGTGCCAGTAGTGCGACAGGGGGCACGAATGAGCAGTTCTTC. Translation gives CASSATGGTNEQFF.

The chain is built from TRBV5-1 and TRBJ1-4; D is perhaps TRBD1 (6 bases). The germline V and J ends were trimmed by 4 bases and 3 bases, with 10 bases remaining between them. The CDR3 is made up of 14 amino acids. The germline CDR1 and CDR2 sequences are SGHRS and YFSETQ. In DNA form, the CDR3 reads TGCGCCAGCAGCACGGACAGCCCTAATGAAAAACTGTTTTTT. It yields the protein CASSTDSPNEKLFF.

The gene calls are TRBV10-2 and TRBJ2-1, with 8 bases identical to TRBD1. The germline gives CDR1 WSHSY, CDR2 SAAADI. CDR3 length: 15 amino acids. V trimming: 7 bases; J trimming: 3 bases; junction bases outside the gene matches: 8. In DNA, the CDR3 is TGCGCCAGCACTCTCGGACAGGGCGGCTACAATGAGCAGTTCTTC. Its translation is CASTLGQGGYNEQFF.

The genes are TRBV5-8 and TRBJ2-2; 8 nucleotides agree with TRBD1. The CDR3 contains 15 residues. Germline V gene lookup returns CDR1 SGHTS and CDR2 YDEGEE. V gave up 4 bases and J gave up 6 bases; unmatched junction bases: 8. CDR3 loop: CASSRGQGIAGELFF. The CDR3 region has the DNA TGTGCCAGCAGCCGTGGACAGGGTATCGCCGGGGAGCTGTTTTTT.

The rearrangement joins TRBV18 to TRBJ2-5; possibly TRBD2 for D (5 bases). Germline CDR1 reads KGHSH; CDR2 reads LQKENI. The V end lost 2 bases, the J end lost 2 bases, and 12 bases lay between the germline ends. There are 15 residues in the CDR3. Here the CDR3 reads CASSPFVSGQETQYF. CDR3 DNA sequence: TGTGCCAGCTCACCATTCGTCTCGGGACAAGAGACCCAGTACTTC. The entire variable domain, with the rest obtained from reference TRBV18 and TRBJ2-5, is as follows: NAGVMQNPRHLVRRRGQEARLRCSPMKGHSHVYWYRQLPEEGLKFMVYLQKENIIDESGMPKERFSAEFPKEGPSILRIQQVVRGDSAAYFCASSPFVSGQETQYFGPGTRLLVL.

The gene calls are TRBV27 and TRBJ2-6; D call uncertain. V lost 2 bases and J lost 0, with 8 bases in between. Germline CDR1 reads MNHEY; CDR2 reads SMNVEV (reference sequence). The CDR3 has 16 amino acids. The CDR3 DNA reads TGTGCCAGCAGTTTACTGGGCCGCTCTGGGGCCAACGTCCTGACTTTC. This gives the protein CASSLLGRSGANVLTF.

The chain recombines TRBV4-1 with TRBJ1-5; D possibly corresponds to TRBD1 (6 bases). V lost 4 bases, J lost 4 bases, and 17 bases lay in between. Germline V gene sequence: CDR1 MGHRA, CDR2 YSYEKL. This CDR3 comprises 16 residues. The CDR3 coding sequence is TGCGCCAGCAGCCCCGAAGGGGGGACGGTAAATCAGCCCCAGCATTTT. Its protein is CASSPEGGTVNQPQHF.

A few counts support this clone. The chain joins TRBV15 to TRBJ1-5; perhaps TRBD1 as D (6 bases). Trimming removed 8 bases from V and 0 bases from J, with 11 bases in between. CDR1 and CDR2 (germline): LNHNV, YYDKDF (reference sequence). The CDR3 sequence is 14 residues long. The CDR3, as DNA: TGTGCCACCGCGGACAGACTTAGCAATCAGCCCCAGCATTTT. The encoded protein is CATADRLSNQPQHF.

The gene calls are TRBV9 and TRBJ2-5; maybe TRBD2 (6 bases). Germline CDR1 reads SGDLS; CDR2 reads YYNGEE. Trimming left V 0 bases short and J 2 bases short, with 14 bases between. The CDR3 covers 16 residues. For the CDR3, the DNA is TGTGCCAGCAGCGTAGGCAGGCGAGGGACTCAAGAGACCCAGTACTTC. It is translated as CASSVGRRGTQETQYF.

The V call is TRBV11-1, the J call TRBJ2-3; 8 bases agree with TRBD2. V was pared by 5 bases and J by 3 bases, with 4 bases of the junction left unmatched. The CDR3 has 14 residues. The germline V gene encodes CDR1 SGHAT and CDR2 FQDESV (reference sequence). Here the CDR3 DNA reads TGTGCCAGCAGCCCCGGACTAGCAACAGATACGCAGTATTTT. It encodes CASSPGLATDTQYF.

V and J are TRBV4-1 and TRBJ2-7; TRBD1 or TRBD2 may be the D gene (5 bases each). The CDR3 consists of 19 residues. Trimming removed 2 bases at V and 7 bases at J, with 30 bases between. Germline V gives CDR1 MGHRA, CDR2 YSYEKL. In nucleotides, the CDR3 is TGCGCCAGCAGCCAACGGTCCGGAGAGGGGACCCAGAGTCCAAAGGAGCAGTACTTC. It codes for CASSQRSGEGTQSPKEQYF.

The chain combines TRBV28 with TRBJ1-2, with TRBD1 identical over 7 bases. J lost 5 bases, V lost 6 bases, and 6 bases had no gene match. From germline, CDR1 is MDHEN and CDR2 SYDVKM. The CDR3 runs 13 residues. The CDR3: CASSPDRVYGYTF. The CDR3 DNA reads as TGTGCCAGCAGCCCTGACAGGGTTTATGGCTACACCTTC.

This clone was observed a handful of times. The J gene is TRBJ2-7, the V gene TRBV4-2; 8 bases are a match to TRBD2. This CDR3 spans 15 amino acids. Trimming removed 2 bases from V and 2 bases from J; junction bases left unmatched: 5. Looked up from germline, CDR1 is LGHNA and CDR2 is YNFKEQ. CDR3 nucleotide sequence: TGTGCCAGCAGCCAAAACCCGGGAGGGACCTACGAGCAGTACTTC. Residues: CASSQNPGGTYEQYF.

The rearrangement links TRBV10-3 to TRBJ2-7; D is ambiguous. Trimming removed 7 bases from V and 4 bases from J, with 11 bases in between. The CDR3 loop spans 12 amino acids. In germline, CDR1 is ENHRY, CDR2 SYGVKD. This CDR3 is CAIKGSTYEQYF. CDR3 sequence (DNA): TGTGCCATCAAGGGTAGCACGTACGAGCAGTACTTC.

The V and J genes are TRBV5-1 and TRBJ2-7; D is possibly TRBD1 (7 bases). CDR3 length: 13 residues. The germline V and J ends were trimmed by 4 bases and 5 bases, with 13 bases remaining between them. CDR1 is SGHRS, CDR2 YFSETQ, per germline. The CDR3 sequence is CASSQGGINEQYF. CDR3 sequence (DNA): TGCGCCAGCAGCCAGGGGGGTATCAACGAGCAGTACTTC.

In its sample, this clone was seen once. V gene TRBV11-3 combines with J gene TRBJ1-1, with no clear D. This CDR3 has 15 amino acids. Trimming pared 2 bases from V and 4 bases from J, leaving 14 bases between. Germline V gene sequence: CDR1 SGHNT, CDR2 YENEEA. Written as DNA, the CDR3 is TGTGCCAGCAGCTTATATTCTCGGATGGGCACTGAAGCTTTCTTT. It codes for CASSLYSRMGTEAFF.

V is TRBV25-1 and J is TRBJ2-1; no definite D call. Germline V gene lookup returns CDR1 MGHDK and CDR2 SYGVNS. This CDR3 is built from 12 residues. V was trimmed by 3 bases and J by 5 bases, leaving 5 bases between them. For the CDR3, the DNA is TGTGCCAGCAGTGACGGGCACAATGAGCAGTTCTTC. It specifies CASSDGHNEQFF.

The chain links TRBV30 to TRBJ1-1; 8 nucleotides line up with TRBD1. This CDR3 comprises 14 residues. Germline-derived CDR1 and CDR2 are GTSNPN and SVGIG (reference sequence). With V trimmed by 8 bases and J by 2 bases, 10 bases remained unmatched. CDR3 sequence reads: CATSRDRYNTEAFF. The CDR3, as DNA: TGTGCCACCTCCCGGGACAGGTACAACACTGAAGCTTTCTTT.

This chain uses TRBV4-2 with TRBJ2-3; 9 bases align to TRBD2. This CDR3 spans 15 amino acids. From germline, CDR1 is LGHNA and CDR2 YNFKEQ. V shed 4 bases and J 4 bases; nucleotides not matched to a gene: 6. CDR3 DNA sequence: TGTGCCAGCAGCCGTAGCGGGAGCCCCCCAGATACGCAGTATTTT. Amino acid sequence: CASSRSGSPPDTQYF.

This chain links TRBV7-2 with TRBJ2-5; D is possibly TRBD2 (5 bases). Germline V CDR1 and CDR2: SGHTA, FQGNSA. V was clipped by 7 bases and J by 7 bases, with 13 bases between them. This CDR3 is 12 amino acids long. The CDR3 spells CASTHQEGTQYF. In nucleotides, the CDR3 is TGTGCCAGCACCCATCAAGAGGGGACCCAGTACTTC.

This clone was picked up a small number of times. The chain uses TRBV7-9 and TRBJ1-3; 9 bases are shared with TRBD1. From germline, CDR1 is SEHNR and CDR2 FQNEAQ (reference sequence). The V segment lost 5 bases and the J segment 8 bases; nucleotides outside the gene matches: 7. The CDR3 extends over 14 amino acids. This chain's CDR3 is CASSQGQGSDTIYF. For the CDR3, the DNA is TGTGCCAGCAGCCAGGGACAGGGCAGTGACACCATATATTTT. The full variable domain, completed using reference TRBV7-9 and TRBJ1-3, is DTGVSQNPRHKITKRGQNVTFRCDPISEHNRLYWYRQTLGQGPEFLTYFQNEAQLEKSRLLSDRFSAERPKGSFSTLEIQRTEQGDSAMYLCASSQGQGSDTIYFGEGSWLTVV.

The CDR3 DNA sequence: TGTGCCAGCAGCTCCCTAGTTAGCGATGAGCAGTTCTTC. This encodes CASSSLVSDEQFF. The V call is TRBV7-9, the J call TRBJ2-1; D perhaps matches TRBD2 (5 bases). Trimming took off 4 bases at V and 8 bases at J, with 12 bases between the two ends. The length of the CDR3 is 13 residues. Germline CDR1 reads SEHNR; CDR2 reads FQNEAQ (reference sequence).

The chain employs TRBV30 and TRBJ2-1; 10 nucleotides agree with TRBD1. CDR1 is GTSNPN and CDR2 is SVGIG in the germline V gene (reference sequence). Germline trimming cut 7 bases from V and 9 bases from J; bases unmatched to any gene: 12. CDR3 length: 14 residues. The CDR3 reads CAYAKGQGRGEQFF. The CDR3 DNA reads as TGTGCCTATGCTAAGGGACAGGGGAGGGGTGAGCAGTTCTTC.

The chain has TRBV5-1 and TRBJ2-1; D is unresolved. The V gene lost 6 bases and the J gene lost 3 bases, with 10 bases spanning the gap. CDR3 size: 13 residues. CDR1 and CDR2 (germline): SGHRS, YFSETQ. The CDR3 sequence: CASTPGNYNEQFF. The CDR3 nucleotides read TGCGCCAGCACCCCCGGAAACTACAATGAGCAGTTCTTC.

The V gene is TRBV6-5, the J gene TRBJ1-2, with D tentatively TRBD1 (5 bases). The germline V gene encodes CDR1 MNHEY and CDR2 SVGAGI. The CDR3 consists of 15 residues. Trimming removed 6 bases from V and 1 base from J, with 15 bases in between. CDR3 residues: CASRPTGSHNYGYTF. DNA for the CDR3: TGTGCCAGCAGGCCCACAGGCTCCCATAACTATGGCTACACCTTC.

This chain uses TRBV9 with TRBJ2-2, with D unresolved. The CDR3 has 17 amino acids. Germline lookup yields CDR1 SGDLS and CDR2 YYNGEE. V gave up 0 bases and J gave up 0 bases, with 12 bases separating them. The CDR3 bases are TGTGCCAGCAGCGTAGAAGTTGGTGTCGCGAACACCGGGGAGCTGTTTTTT. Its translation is CASSVEVGVANTGELFF. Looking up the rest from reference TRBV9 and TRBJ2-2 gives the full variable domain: DSGVTQTPKHLITATGQRVTLRCSPRSGDLSVYWYQQSLDQGLQFLIQYYNGEERAKGNILERFSAQQFPDLHSELNLSSLELGDSALYFCASSVEVGVANTGELFFGEGSRLTVL.

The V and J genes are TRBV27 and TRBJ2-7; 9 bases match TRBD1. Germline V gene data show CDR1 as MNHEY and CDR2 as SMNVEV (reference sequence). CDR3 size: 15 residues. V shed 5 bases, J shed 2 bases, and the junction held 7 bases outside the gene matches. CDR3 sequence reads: CASSLQGAPAYEQYF. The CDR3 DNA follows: TGTGCCAGCAGTCTACAGGGGGCGCCCGCCTACGAGCAGTACTTC.

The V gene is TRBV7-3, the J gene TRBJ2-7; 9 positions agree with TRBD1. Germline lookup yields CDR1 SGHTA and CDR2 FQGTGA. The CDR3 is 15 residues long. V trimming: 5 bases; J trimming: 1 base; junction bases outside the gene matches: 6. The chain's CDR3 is CASSPQQGASYEQYF. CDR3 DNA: TGTGCCAGCAGCCCCCAACAGGGGGCATCCTACGAGCAGTACTTC.

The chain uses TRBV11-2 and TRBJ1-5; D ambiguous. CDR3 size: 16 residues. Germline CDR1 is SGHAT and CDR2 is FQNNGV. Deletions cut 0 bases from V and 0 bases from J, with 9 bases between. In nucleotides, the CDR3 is TGTGCCAGCAGCTTAGATCGGATTTCTAGCAATCAGCCCCAGCATTTT. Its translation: CASSLDRISSNQPQHF.

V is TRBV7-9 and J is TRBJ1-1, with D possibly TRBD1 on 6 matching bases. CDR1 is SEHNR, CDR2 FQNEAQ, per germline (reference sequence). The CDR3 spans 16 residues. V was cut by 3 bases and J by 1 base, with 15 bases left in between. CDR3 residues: CASSFEVTGSNTEAFF. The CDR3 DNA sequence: TGTGCCAGCAGCTTTGAAGTGACAGGTTCGAACACTGAAGCTTTCTTT. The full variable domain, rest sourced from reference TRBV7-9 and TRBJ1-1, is DTGVSQNPRHKITKRGQNVTFRCDPISEHNRLYWYRQTLGQGPEFLTYFQNEAQLEKSRLLSDRFSAERPKGSFSTLEIQRTEQGDSAMYLCASSFEVTGSNTEAFFGQGTRLTVV.